This T cell receptor (beta chain) was identified in a study of molecular identifiers for immune sequencing clone quantification. About the research overall: The replicate experiment used RNA from roughly 18,000 or 92,000 naive CD8 cells. This RNA was split into five aliquots, and four of them were sequenced. Study-wide points: Spiked Jurkat TCR RNA equivalent to one cell was reportedly detectable in about a million naive cells.

The sorting of naive CD8 T cells used the CD8+CD4-CCR7+CD45RA+ phenotype. The length of the CDR3 is 12 residues. Germline-derived CDR1 and CDR2 are SGHAT and FQNNGV. Previously published methods and listed TCR primers were used for the bulk TCR libraries. TCRdb reprocessed the PCR reads with MiXCR, giving one entry per CDR3 protein. In the table there are approximately 670,000 distinct CDR3 sequences, 20% of which are singletons. For this clonotype: Its antigen is undetermined. Possible read error: a much larger clone is one base away.

The receptor comes from a human donor in good health. Some libraries in this study had Jurkat cell RNA spiked in. The sequencing sample was made of naive CD8+ T cells from blood, with Jurkat cell RNA spiked in. The subset denotes: FACS-sorted CD8+CD4-CCR7+CD45RA+ naive T cells. The chain is built from TRBV11-2 and TRBJ1-1; unclear D gene. Here the CDR3 reads CASSLGFAETFF. CDR3 coding DNA: TGTGCCAGCAGCTTAGGTTTCGCTGAAACTTTCTTT.